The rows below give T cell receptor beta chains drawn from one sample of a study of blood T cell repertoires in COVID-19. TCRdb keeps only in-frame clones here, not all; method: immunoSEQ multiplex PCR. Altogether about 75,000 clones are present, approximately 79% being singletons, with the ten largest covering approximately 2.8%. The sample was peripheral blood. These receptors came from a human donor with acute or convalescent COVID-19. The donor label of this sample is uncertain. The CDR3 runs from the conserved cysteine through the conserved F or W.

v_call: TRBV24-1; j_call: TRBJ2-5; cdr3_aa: CATSDAIPPETQYF
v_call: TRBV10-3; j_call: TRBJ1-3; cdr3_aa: CAISDRTGGNTIYF
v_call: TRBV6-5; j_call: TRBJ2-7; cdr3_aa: CASSYFPGYEQYF
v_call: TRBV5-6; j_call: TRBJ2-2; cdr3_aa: CASSLYGRASLPGELFF
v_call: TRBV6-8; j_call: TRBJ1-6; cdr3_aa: CASRATGTDSPLHF
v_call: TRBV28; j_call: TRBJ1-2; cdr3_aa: CASSFGGSRYGYTF
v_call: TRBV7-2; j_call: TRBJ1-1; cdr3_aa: CASSRPGQKLMNTEAFF
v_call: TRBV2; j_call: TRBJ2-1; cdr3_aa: CASSGGRASYNEQFF
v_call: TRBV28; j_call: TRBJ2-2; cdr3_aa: CASSILNTGELFF
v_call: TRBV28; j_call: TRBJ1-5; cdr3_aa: CASSLRNQPQHF
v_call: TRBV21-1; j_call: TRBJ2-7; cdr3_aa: CASSKGSGSYEQYF
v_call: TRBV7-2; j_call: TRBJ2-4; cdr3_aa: CASSLEYPLLAKNIQYF
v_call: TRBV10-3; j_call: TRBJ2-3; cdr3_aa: CAISEWGTGGDTQYF
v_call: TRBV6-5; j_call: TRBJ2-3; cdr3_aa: CASSYTGTSGDTQYF
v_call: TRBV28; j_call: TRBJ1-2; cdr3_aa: CASSLGHGYTF
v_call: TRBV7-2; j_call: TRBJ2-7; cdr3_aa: CASSLTGTSVSYEQYF
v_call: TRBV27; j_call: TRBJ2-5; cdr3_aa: CASSFTWGGAGGPQETQYF
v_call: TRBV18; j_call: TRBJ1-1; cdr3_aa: CASSPLEQGMNTEAFF
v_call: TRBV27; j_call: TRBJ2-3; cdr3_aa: CASSRYSDTQYF
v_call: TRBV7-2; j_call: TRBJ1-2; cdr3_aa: CASSLTGAGYGYTF
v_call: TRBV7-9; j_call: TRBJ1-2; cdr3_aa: CASSPTGWDYGYTF
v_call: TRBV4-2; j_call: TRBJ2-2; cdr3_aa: CASTFTRQGTRGTGELFF
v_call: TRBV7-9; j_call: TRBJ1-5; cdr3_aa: CASSQTGNQPQHF